The clone carrying this T cell receptor beta chain showed up many times. The CDR3 covers 14 residues. Germline loops: CDR1 LGHNA, CDR2 YSLEER. V dropped 4 bases and J dropped 8 bases, with 15 bases sitting between them. The data derive from a study of CD8 T cells in ankylosing spondylitis. Molecular-barcoded quantitative 5'-RACE produced these TCR beta libraries. MiXCR was run by TCRdb on the 5' RACE reads, yielding one entry per CDR3 protein. Found here are 150,000 to 200,000 distinct CDR3 sequences, more than 9% of them singletons; the top ten hold 25% to 30%. The V call is TRBV4-3, the J call TRBJ2-1, with TRBD2 as a possible D gene (5 bases). The TCR was taken from a male donor with ankylosing spondylitis or in good health (not recorded which). Sample: blood, either unsorted or a sorted T cell fraction (not recorded which). The CDR3 reads CASSRVRGSDEQFF. CDR3 coding DNA: TGCGCCAGCAGCCGGGTCCGAGGGTCGGATGAGCAGTTCTTC.